The rows below give T cell receptor beta chains drawn from one sample of a study of T cell responses to AZD1222 COVID-19 vaccine. Profiling relied on immunoSEQ multiplex PCR, and the TCRdb table lists in-frame clones only, not all of them. The table records fewer than 130,000 clones, 81% of them present only once. The sequencing used peripheral blood, collected on day 0 of AZD1222 vaccination. Receptors were obtained from an adult in good health. Each CDR3 is given with its conserved first and last residue. Fields, in order: D gene, J gene, V gene, clone size, CDR3 protein, CDR3 DNA. A D gene is named only where the DNA matches it firmly. Rows may omit the clone size; those that give it use once, few, many or a size class.

>NA|TRBJ1-2|TRBV4-1|NA
CASSPFPGEANYGYTF
TGCGCCAGCAGCCCGTTTCCGGGGGAAGCTAACTATGGCTACACCTTC
>NA|TRBJ1-5|TRBV19|NA
CASSILNSNQPQHF
TGTGCCAGTAGTATTCTCAATAGCAATCAGCCCCAGCATTTT
>NA|TRBJ1-3|TRBV3-1/TRBV3-2|NA
CASSPRKTGNTIYF
TGTGCCAGCAGCCCCCGGAAAACTGGAAACACCATATATTTT
>NA|TRBJ2-2|TRBV7-3|NA
CASKRQNTGELFF
TGTGCCAGCAAACGACAGAACACCGGGGAGCTGTTTTTT
>NA|TRBJ1-4|TRBV19|NA
CASSIALGEANEKLFF
TGTGCCAGTAGTATAGCACTTGGGGAAGCTAATGAAAAACTGTTTTTT
>NA|TRBJ1-1|TRBV19|NA
CASSSGTEAFF
TGTGCCAGTAGTTCGGGCACTGAAGCTTTCTTT
>NA|TRBJ1-4|TRBV5-1|NA
CASSLGGGPGEKLFF
TGCGCCAGCAGCTTGGGCGGCGGACCCGGGGAAAAACTGTTTTTT
>NA|TRBJ1-5|TRBV2|NA
CASSDTGGGQPQHF
TGTGCCAGCAGTGATACCGGGGGTGGTCAGCCCCAGCATTTT
>TRBD1|TRBJ2-3|TRBV5-1|NA
CASRPGTGTISTDTQYF
TGCGCCAGCAGACCCGGGACAGGAACAATAAGCACAGATACGCAGTATTTT
>TRBD1|TRBJ1-4|TRBV19|NA
CASSQRTGTEKLFF
TGTGCCAGTAGCCAACGGACAGGGACTGAAAAACTGTTTTTT
>NA|TRBJ1-4|TRBV30|NA
CAWRRGQLNEKLFF
TGTGCCTGGAGGCGAGGCCAGCTTAATGAAAAACTGTTTTTT
>TRBD2|TRBJ2-1|TRBV24-1|few
CATSDLPTSGFYNEQFF
TGTGCCACCAGTGATTTGCCCACTAGCGGGTTCTACAATGAGCAGTTCTTC
>TRBD1|TRBJ1-4|TRBV24-1|NA
CATSEAGTGGRTNEKLFF
TGTGCCACCAGTGAGGCCGGGACAGGGGGCAGGACTAATGAAAAACTGTTTTTT
>TRBD1|TRBJ1-2|TRBV30|NA
CAWKYSGTGNGGYTF
TGTGCCTGGAAATACTCCGGGACAGGGAATGGTGGCTACACCTTC
>NA|TRBJ1-4|TRBV5-4|NA
CASSLGTDEKLFF
TGTGCCAGCAGCTTGGGGACAGACGAAAAACTGTTTTTT
>TRBD1|TRBJ1-1|TRBV19|NA
CASTAGQGNTEAFF
TGTGCCAGTACCGCGGGACAGGGGAACACTGAAGCTTTCTTT
>NA|TRBJ1-3|TRBV7-9|few
CASRPEDTGNTIYF
TGTGCCAGCAGACCCGAGGATACTGGAAACACCATATATTTT
>NA|TRBJ2-7|TRBV27|NA
CASKGTQLGPRSSEQYF
TGTGCCAGCAAGGGGACGCAGCTAGGGCCTCGGTCGTCCGAGCAGTACTTC
>NA|TRBJ1-1|TRBV29-1|NA
CSVQQFSNTEAFF
TGCAGCGTCCAACAGTTTTCGAACACTGAAGCTTTCTTT